The 14 T cell receptor beta chains in this list originate from one sample, sequenced in a study of regulatory T cells in long-lasting Graves disease. Stated time point: newly diagnosed GD, antithyroid drugs for less than 3 months. From PBMCs, RNA was extracted and then used to make the TCR library. Sequencing libraries for TCR beta were prepared with iRepertoire HTBI primers and Arm-PCR of CDR3 regions. TCRdb itself ran the multiplex PCR reads through MiXCR, one entry per CDR3 protein. The sample consists of roughly 560,000 distinct CDR3 sequences, around 12% of them appearing once. These data are also associated with another study on T cells in Graves' hyperthyroidism and ophthalmopathy.

The source was peripheral blood mononuclear cells (PBMCs), collected at new diagnosis, from a patient treated with antithyroid drugs. The receptors shown here come from a woman in her twenties or thirties with Graves disease.

This clonotype was counted ten times or more. V is TRBV7-2 and J is TRBJ2-7; 10 positions match TRBD1. Germline CDR1 and CDR2: SGHTA and FQGNSA. The CDR3 length is 14 residues. The ends lost 5 bases at V and 4 bases at J; junction bases unmatched: 5. CDR3 DNA sequence: TGTGCCAGCAGCCCCCGGGACAGGGGTTACGAGCAGTACTTC. It is translated as CASSPRDRGYEQYF.

The table lists this clonotype with a few counts. The V gene is TRBV5-5, the J gene TRBJ2-7, with TRBD2 matching over 7 bases. The CDR3 covers 15 residues. CDR1 is SGHKS, CDR2 YYEKEE, per germline (reference sequence). V was pared by 4 bases and J by 3 bases, with 10 bases of the junction left unmatched. The CDR3 reads CASSAPGSGYYEQYF. The CDR3 DNA sequence: TGTGCCAGCAGCGCCCCCGGTAGCGGGTACTACGAGCAGTACTTC.

This clonotype came up a few times. An end of the junction differs from the germline gene, which may be a read error. The rearrangement joins TRBV6-4 to TRBJ2-1, with D tentatively TRBD2 (5 bases). The CDR3 has 15 residues. Germline V gene sequence: CDR1 MRHNA, CDR2 SNTAGT. The CDR3 sequence: CASSYSLSGKDEQFF. The CDR3 nucleotides read TGTGCCAGCAGTTACTCGTTATCCGGGAAGGATGAGCAGTTCTTC.

This clonotype was detected many times. This chain connects TRBV28 to TRBJ2-1; TRBD2 might be the D (5 bases). V lost 7 bases, J lost 3 bases, and 10 bases lay in between. The CDR3 is 13 amino acids. The germline CDR1 and CDR2 sequences are MDHEN and SYDVKM. The CDR3 DNA reads TGTGCCAGCACGACCCGGGACTACAATGAGCAGTTCTTC. It codes for CASTTRDYNEQFF. Filled out from reference TRBV28 and TRBJ2-1, the complete variable domain reads DVKVTQSSRYLVKRTGEKVFLECVQDMDHENMFWYRQDPGLGLRLIYFSYDVKMKEKGDIPEGYSVSREKKERFSLILESASTNQTSMYLCASTTRDYNEQFFGPGTRLTVL.

This chain uses TRBV19 with TRBJ1-5; D uncertain. Germline V gene sequence: CDR1 LNHDA, CDR2 SQIVND (reference sequence). The CDR3 spans 15 residues. Trimming took off 6 bases at V and 5 bases at J, with 17 bases between the two ends. The CDR3 loop reads CASRPRQYGHQPQHF. Here the CDR3 DNA reads TGTGCCAGTAGGCCAAGACAATACGGACATCAGCCCCAGCATTTT.

This clonotype was seen only a few times. This chain uses TRBV19 with TRBJ1-5, with D possibly TRBD1 on 5 matching bases. CDR1 and CDR2 from the germline V gene are LNHDA and SQIVND (reference sequence). Trimming removed 3 bases at V and 1 base at J, with 13 bases between. The CDR3 consists of 16 residues. CDR3 nucleotides: TGTGCCAGTAGTATCAGGGCAAGAGGGAGCAATCAGCCCCAGCATTTT. This codes for CASSIRARGSNQPQHF.

This clonotype has ten or more counts. This chain links TRBV27 with TRBJ2-3; weak D call: TRBD1 (5 bases). The CDR3 is 13 residues long. Trimming stripped 5 bases from V and 2 bases from J, with 8 bases between. CDR1 and CDR2 from the germline V gene are MNHEY and SMNVEV (reference sequence). The CDR3: CASSPGFTDTQYF. Here the CDR3 DNA reads TGTGCCAGCAGTCCAGGGTTCACAGATACGCAGTATTTT.

This clonotype has at least ten counts. The genes are TRBV7-3 and TRBJ2-3; 8 nucleotides align to TRBD2. Losses at the gene ends were 7 bases for V and 2 bases for J; bases not matched to a gene: 5. The CDR3 totals 14 residues. The V gene's germline CDR1 is SGHTA and CDR2 FQGTGA. CDR3 sequence (DNA): TGTGCCAGCACCCTCGGGGGGGCCACAGATACGCAGTATTTT. As protein: CASTLGGATDTQYF. The whole variable domain, filled in from reference TRBV7-3 and TRBJ2-3, reads GAGVSQTPSNKVTEKGKYVELRCDPISGHTALYWYRQSLGQGPEFLIYFQGTGAADDSGLPNDRFFAVRPEGSVSTLKIQRTERGDSAVYLCASTLGGATDTQYFGPGTRLTVL.

This clonotype occurred a few times. The CDR3 DNA reads as TGTGCCAGTTTGAGGGACACCGGGGAGCTGTTTTTT. Protein sequence: CASLRDTGELFF. This chain joins TRBV19 and TRBJ2-2, with D perhaps matching TRBD2 (5 bases). This CDR3 has 12 amino acids. V lost 8 bases and J lost 3, with 7 bases in between. Germline assignment: CDR1 LNHDA and CDR2 SQIVND (reference sequence).

This clonotype appeared many times. The V and J genes are TRBV27 and TRBJ1-3; perhaps TRBD1 as D (6 bases). The CDR3 loop spans 17 amino acids. V was trimmed by 5 bases and J by 0 bases, leaving 17 bases between them. The germline gives CDR1 MNHEY, CDR2 SMNVEV (reference sequence). CDR3 coding DNA: TGTGCCAGCAGTCCCCGACCCCAGGGGTTCTCTGGAAACACCATATATTTT. Translating it yields CASSPRPQGFSGNTIYF.

V gene TRBV28 combines with J gene TRBJ2-7, with 8 bases that match TRBD2. CDR1 and CDR2 (germline): MDHEN, SYDVKM. The CDR3 is 14 amino acids. V trimming: 7 bases; J trimming: 4 bases; junction bases outside the gene matches: 9. In nucleotides, the CDR3 is TGTGCCAGCAAGGAAGCGGGAGTTTTGTACGAGCAGTACTTC. It codes for CASKEAGVLYEQYF.

The chain is built from TRBV19 and TRBJ2-7; the match to TRBD2 covers 7 bases. V was pared by 5 bases and J by 0 bases, with 7 bases of the junction left unmatched. CDR1 LNHDA and CDR2 SQIVND come from the germline V gene (reference sequence). CDR3 length: 15 amino acids. CDR3: CASSPEGGNSYEQYF. CDR3 bases: TGTGCCAGTAGTCCGGAGGGAGGGAACTCCTACGAGCAGTACTTC.

In this sample, this clonotype turned up many times. This rearrangement joins TRBV13 to TRBJ2-5; D might be TRBD1 (6 bases). V gave up 7 bases and J gave up 11 bases, with 23 bases separating them. The CDR3 is made up of 14 amino acids. Germline V gene sequence: CDR1 PRHDT, CDR2 FYEKMQ (reference sequence). The CDR3: CASTRRWEGGHQYF. The DNA of the CDR3 is TGTGCCAGCACCCGACGGTGGGAAGGGGGTCATCAGTACTTC.

This clonotype was counted only a few times. CDR3 coding DNA: TGTGCCAGCAGTTTAGGGAACCTCCGGGGGGAGCTGTTTTTT. This encodes CASSLGNLRGELFF. This rearrangement joins TRBV27 to TRBJ2-2; D ambiguous. CDR1 and CDR2 from the germline V gene are MNHEY and SMNVEV (reference sequence). This CDR3 comprises 14 residues. V lost 2 bases, J lost 8 bases, and 12 bases lay in between.